What follows are 32 T cell receptor beta chains derived from one specimen sequenced in a study of T cell responses to AZD1222 COVID-19 vaccine (dated by TCRdb to about 2021). Libraries were constructed by the immunoSEQ multiplex PCR assay. Here the immuneACCESS table is served through TCRdb, limited to in-frame sequences with V and J called. Missing clones are a known gap in these copies; in checked studies unresolved V genes cover under half, and the rest lacks a known reason. This sample has some 88,000 clones in its table, and under 95% of those were observed once. Of the sample, 5.2% is held by the ten largest clones. The label giving this sample's time point can be read as: baseline before first vaccination. The sequenced sample was peripheral blood, obtained on day 0 of AZD1222 vaccination. These TCRs come from an adult in good health.

The chain uses TRBV2 and TRBJ1-2; 7 bases are a match to TRBD1. The CDR3 runs 14 residues. J lost 4 bases, V lost 6 bases, and 8 bases had no gene match. The germline gives CDR1 SNHLY, CDR2 FYNNEI. The CDR3 sequence is CASSRDRSLYGYTF. Here the CDR3 DNA reads TGTGCCAGCAGCAGGGACAGATCCCTCTATGGCTACACCTTC.

V and J are TRBV6-5 and TRBJ1-2; no clear D gene. The CDR3 sequence is 12 residues long. Germline V lookup: CDR1 MNHEY, CDR2 SVGAGI. V lost 6 bases and J 4 bases, leaving 9 bases between the germline ends. The CDR3 reads CASRLDRYGYTF. DNA for the CDR3: TGTGCCAGCAGATTAGACCGCTATGGCTACACCTTC.

The J gene is TRBJ1-2, the V gene TRBV6-5, with a weak D call TRBD1 (6 bases). Trimming stripped 2 bases from V and 0 bases from J, with 13 bases between. Germline V gene data show CDR1 as MNHEY and CDR2 as SVGAGI. The length of the CDR3 is 16 residues. The CDR3 sequence: CASSYKGVRANYGYTF. The CDR3 bases are TGTGCCAGCAGTTACAAGGGGGTGAGAGCTAACTATGGCTACACCTTC.

The chain combines TRBV18 with TRBJ2-5, with 7 nucleotides matching TRBD2. The CDR3 has 19 amino acids. J lost 2 bases, V lost 4 bases, and 19 bases had no gene match. Germline assignment: CDR1 KGHSH and CDR2 LQKENI. For the CDR3, the DNA is TGTGCCAGCTCACGATCCGTCCGCGGGCTAGCGGAAATACAAGAGACCCAGTACTTC. This sequence encodes CASSRSVRGLAEIQETQYF.

The rearrangement links TRBV3-1 (or the pseudogene TRBV3-2) to TRBJ2-1; no firm D call. The CDR3 is 16 amino acids. Trimming removed 8 bases at V and 2 bases at J, with 19 bases between. The V gene's germline CDR1 is LGHDT and CDR2 YNNKEL (reference sequence). The CDR3 sequence: CASLKGIQDPYNEQFF. CDR3 in DNA: TGTGCCAGCCTAAAGGGTATTCAGGACCCCTACAATGAGCAGTTCTTC.

The chain combines TRBV5-1 with TRBJ2-1, with a tentative D call TRBD2 (6 bases). Germline V gene data show CDR1 as SGHRS and CDR2 as YFSETQ. This CDR3 region has 16 residues. Trimming stripped 4 bases from V and 4 bases from J, with 18 bases between. CDR3 amino acids: CASSLDPGLVYNEQFF. In DNA form, the CDR3 reads TGCGCCAGCAGCCTGGACCCGGGACTTGTTTACAATGAGCAGTTCTTC.

This clone was seen only once. This chain joins TRBV2 and TRBJ2-3, with D possibly TRBD1 on 6 matching bases. The germline V gene encodes CDR1 SNHLY and CDR2 FYNNEI. The CDR3 is made up of 14 amino acids. V gave up 5 bases and J gave up 2 bases, with 11 bases separating them. The CDR3 nucleotides are TGTGCCAGCAGTCAGGGGTCTTTCACAGATACGCAGTATTTT. Its protein is CASSQGSFTDTQYF.

The genes are TRBV28 and TRBJ1-2, with a possible D match to TRBD1 (5 bases). Trimming shortened V by 10 bases and J by 5 bases, and 11 bases separated the two germline ends. The CDR3 has 11 amino acids. Germline assignment: CDR1 MDHEN and CDR2 SYDVKM. The CDR3 loop is CAILRGYGYTF. CDR3 DNA sequence: TGTGCCATCCTTAGGGGATATGGCTACACCTTC.

The sample holds one count of this clone. The chain is built from TRBV5-1 and TRBJ2-1; 8 bases fit TRBD2. V gave up 1 base and J gave up 2 bases; unmatched junction bases: 2. The CDR3 is made up of 15 amino acids. Germline values: CDR1 SGHRS, CDR2 YFSETQ. CDR3 residues: CASSLNSGTYNEQFF. The CDR3 bases are TGCGCCAGCAGCTTGAATAGCGGGACCTACAATGAGCAGTTCTTC.

A remark on this clone: The junction differs from germline at one of its ends, possibly a read error. The CDR3 is CASSPGDGAYNEQFF. The CDR3 DNA follows: TGTGCTAGCAGCCCGGGTGATGGGGCATACAATGAGCAGTTCTTC. The V call is TRBV7-7, the J call TRBJ2-1, with TRBD1 as a possible D gene (5 bases). This CDR3 spans 15 amino acids. Per the germline V gene, CDR1 is SSHAT and CDR2 is FNYEAQ (reference sequence).

V is TRBV19 and J is TRBJ1-1; unclear D gene. Per germline, CDR1 LNHDA and CDR2 SQIVND (reference sequence). V lost 3 bases to trimming and J lost 11 bases, with 13 bases between them. CDR3 length equals 12 residues. This CDR3 is CASSMGALGAFF. DNA for the CDR3: TGTGCCAGTAGTATGGGCGCCCTAGGGGCTTTCTTT.

The rearrangement joins TRBV3-1 (or the pseudogene TRBV3-2) to TRBJ2-1; no firm D call. The CDR3 consists of 13 residues. Germline values: CDR1 LGHDT, CDR2 YNNKEL (reference sequence). Trimming left V 4 bases short and J 3 bases short, with 7 bases between. The CDR3 is CASSPEFYNEQFF. CDR3 nucleotide sequence: TGTGCCAGCAGCCCAGAATTCTACAATGAGCAGTTCTTC.

The chain links TRBV5-1 to TRBJ1-4; D is uncertain. Germline assignment: CDR1 SGHRS and CDR2 YFSETQ. The V end lost 5 bases, the J end lost 4 bases, and 15 bases lay between the germline ends. CDR3 length: 15 amino acids. CDR3 region: CASSSLFGRNEKLFF. The CDR3 bases are TGCGCCAGCAGTTCCCTGTTTGGGCGTAATGAAAAACTGTTTTTT.

The chain employs TRBV18 and TRBJ2-5; weak D call: TRBD2 (6 bases). Trimming cost V 3 bases and J 2 bases, with 10 bases left between them. The CDR3 length is 14 residues. Germline V lookup: CDR1 KGHSH, CDR2 LQKENI. CDR3 region: CASSPGTEQETQYF. CDR3 sequence (DNA): TGTGCCAGCTCACCGGGGACTGAGCAAGAGACCCAGTACTTC.

This chain uses TRBV5-1 with TRBJ1-1, with D unresolved. V was clipped by 2 bases and J by 1 base, with 12 bases between them. Germline CDR1 SGHRS, CDR2 YFSETQ. The CDR3 is 15 residues long. The CDR3 DNA follows: TGCGCCAGCAGCTTATTAGTGGGTTCGAACACTGAAGCTTTCTTT. Encoded protein: CASSLLVGSNTEAFF.

Turning to this clone: The junction shows a germline mismatch at one end, possibly a read error. J is TRBJ1-3 and V is TRBV4-3; D ambiguous. The CDR3 covers 16 residues. CDR1 LGHNA and CDR2 YSLEER come from the germline V gene. The CDR3 spells CANSQVLADSGNTIYF. The CDR3 region has the DNA TGCGCCAACAGCCAAGTCCTGGCCGACTCTGGAAACACCATATATTTT.

This chain's CDR3 is CASSLWARQYYYGYTF. CDR3 bases: TGTGCCAGCAGTTTATGGGCCCGACAGTACTACTATGGCTACACCTTC. The J gene is TRBJ1-2, the V gene TRBV28; TRBD1 might be the D (5 bases). The V end was cut by 0 bases, the J end by 3 bases, with 14 bases between. CDR3 length: 16 residues. Germline V lookup: CDR1 MDHEN, CDR2 SYDVKM.

J is TRBJ2-1 and V is TRBV11-2; 11 positions agree with TRBD2. The V segment lost 6 bases and the J segment 4 bases; nucleotides outside the gene matches: 14. Germline V gene lookup returns CDR1 SGHAT and CDR2 FQNNGV. This CDR3 comprises 18 residues. CDR3 residues: CASRNRGAGTSGYNEQFF. The CDR3, as DNA: TGTGCCAGCAGGAATAGGGGGGCCGGGACTAGCGGTTACAATGAGCAGTTCTTC.

The chain has TRBV5-1 and TRBJ2-7; TRBD1 matches at 7 bases. J gave up 6 bases and V 4 bases, and 16 bases lay outside the gene matches. The V gene's germline CDR1 is SGHRS and CDR2 YFSETQ. The CDR3 is made up of 16 amino acids. CDR3 amino acids: CASSLTPGQATIEQYF. The CDR3 DNA reads as TGCGCCAGCAGCCTAACGCCCGGACAGGCAACCATCGAGCAGTACTTC.

This chain uses TRBV6-5 with TRBJ1-4, with D perhaps matching TRBD1 (6 bases). CDR3 length: 15 residues. Trimming shortened V by 2 bases and J by 8 bases, and 15 bases separated the two germline ends. Germline loops: CDR1 MNHEY, CDR2 SVGAGI. The CDR3 nucleotides are TGTGCCAGCAGTTACCTGGGACAAGCAGGCGAAAAACTGTTTTTT. Translated: CASSYLGQAGEKLFF.

V usage is TRBV4-3 and J usage is TRBJ2-7; TRBD1 or TRBD2 may be the D gene (6 bases each). Germline assignment: CDR1 LGHNA and CDR2 YSLEER. The CDR3 has 16 residues. V was pared by 3 bases and J by 3 bases, with 18 bases between. The CDR3 protein is CASSQGVGGAGYEQYF. In DNA form, the CDR3 reads TGCGCCAGCAGCCAGGGGGTGGGGGGCGCGGGCTACGAGCAGTACTTC.

This sequence joins TRBV19 and TRBJ2-1; TRBD2 might be the D (5 bases). Between the trimmed V and J ends, which lost 6 bases and 7 bases, there was a span of 22 bases. Germline V gives CDR1 LNHDA, CDR2 SQIVND (reference sequence). The CDR3 contains 16 residues. The CDR3 is CASSPSVWVSGNEQFF. The DNA of the CDR3 is TGTGCCAGTAGCCCATCGGTATGGGTTTCGGGAAATGAGCAGTTCTTC.

This clone occurred once. V usage is TRBV19 and J usage is TRBJ2-2; TRBD2 matches at 13 bases. This CDR3 comprises 17 residues. Germline CDR1 LNHDA, CDR2 SQIVND (reference sequence). Losses at the gene ends were 4 bases for V and 2 bases for J; bases not matched to a gene: 4. CDR3 sequence (DNA): TGTGCCAGTAGTAAGACTAGCGGGAGGATTAACACCGGGGAGCTGTTTTTT. Residues: CASSKTSGRINTGELFF.

The V gene is TRBV6-5, the J gene TRBJ2-7, with 8 bases lining up with TRBD1. CDR3 length equals 13 residues. V lost 6 bases to trimming and J lost 3 bases; unmatched junction nucleotides: 4. Germline values: CDR1 MNHEY, CDR2 SVGAGI. The CDR3 region is CASRPGQGYEQYF. Written as DNA, the CDR3 is TGTGCCAGCAGGCCCGGACAGGGCTACGAGCAGTACTTC.

This chain joins TRBV7-9 and TRBJ2-3; TRBD2 matches 10 bases. The CDR3 sequence is 15 residues long. In germline, CDR1 is SEHNR, CDR2 FQNEAQ (reference sequence). V dropped 0 bases and J dropped 5; count of bases not matched to a gene: 2. In DNA form, the CDR3 reads TGTGCCAGCAGCTTAGCGCTAGCGGGGGTAGATACGCAGTATTTT. This gives the protein CASSLALAGVDTQYF. The entire variable domain, with the rest obtained from reference TRBV7-9 and TRBJ2-3, is as follows: DTGVSQNPRHKITKRGQNVTFRCDPISEHNRLYWYRQTLGQGPEFLTYFQNEAQLEKSRLLSDRFSAERPKGSFSTLEIQRTEQGDSAMYLCASSLALAGVDTQYFGPGTRLTVL.

The chain couples TRBV29-1 to TRBJ1-5, with 7 bases lining up with TRBD1. With V trimmed by 6 bases and J by 3 bases, 5 bases remained unmatched. The CDR3 is made up of 13 amino acids. The germline CDR1 and CDR2 sequences are SQVTM and ANQGSEA. The CDR3 loop reads CSVAGGYNQPQHF. CDR3 sequence (DNA): TGCAGCGTGGCAGGGGGATACAATCAGCCCCAGCATTTT.

CDR3 in amino acids: CASSPGGAGAYNEQFF. The CDR3 DNA follows: TGTGCCAGCAGCCCGGGGGGAGCGGGGGCCTACAATGAGCAGTTCTTC. This sequence joins TRBV5-4 and TRBJ2-1; 8 positions match TRBD2. The CDR3 extends over 16 amino acids. V lost 4 bases and J lost 2; bases outside the gene matches: 8. Germline lookup yields CDR1 SGHNT and CDR2 YYREEE (reference sequence).

The chain links TRBV7-9 to TRBJ2-7; no reliable D call. Germline assignment: CDR1 SEHNR and CDR2 FQNEAQ (reference sequence). Trimming shortened V by 5 bases and J by 0 bases, and 11 bases separated the two germline ends. This CDR3 spans 14 amino acids. CDR3 amino acids: CASSLDFGSYEQYF. The CDR3 DNA sequence: TGTGCCAGCAGCCTAGACTTCGGCTCCTACGAGCAGTACTTC.

This clone appeared a few times. The chain combines TRBV5-1 with TRBJ2-2; D may be TRBD2 (6 bases). The CDR3 has 16 residues. The germline CDR1 and CDR2 sequences are SGHRS and YFSETQ. V was trimmed by 0 bases and J by 5 bases, leaving 14 bases between them. The CDR3 nucleotides are TGCGCCAGCAGCTTGGTTCCGGGACTGGAAACCGGGGAGCTGTTTTTT. Its protein product is CASSLVPGLETGELFF.

A remark on this clone: Other DNA sequences in this sample translate to the same CDR3. J is TRBJ2-3 and V is TRBV5-1, with a possible D match to TRBD1 (5 bases). The V end lost 0 bases, the J end lost 2 bases, and 7 bases lay between the germline ends. CDR1 is SGHRS and CDR2 is YFSETQ in the germline V gene. The CDR3 length is 14 residues. The CDR3 loop reads CASSLEGATDTQYF. CDR3 sequence (DNA): TGCGCCAGCAGCTTGGAAGGGGCCACAGATACGCAGTATTTT.

The chain joins TRBV10-3 to TRBJ2-7; no clear D. The V gene lost 8 bases and the J gene lost 2 bases, with 19 bases spanning the gap. Germline V CDR1 and CDR2: ENHRY, SYGVKD. This CDR3 region has 15 residues. CDR3 protein: CAIPRTLTLTYEQYF. CDR3 nucleotides: TGTGCCATCCCCCGGACCCTAACATTAACCTACGAGCAGTACTTC.

V and J are TRBV5-4 and TRBJ1-4; D possibly corresponds to TRBD1 (6 bases). V shed 3 bases and J shed 7 bases, with 19 bases lying between them. Looked up from germline, CDR1 is SGHNT and CDR2 is YYREEE (reference sequence). This CDR3 is built from 16 residues. CDR3 loop: CASSSRAERGSEKLFF. The CDR3 nucleotides read TGTGCCAGCAGCTCCCGCGCGGAAAGGGGGAGTGAAAAACTGTTTTTT.